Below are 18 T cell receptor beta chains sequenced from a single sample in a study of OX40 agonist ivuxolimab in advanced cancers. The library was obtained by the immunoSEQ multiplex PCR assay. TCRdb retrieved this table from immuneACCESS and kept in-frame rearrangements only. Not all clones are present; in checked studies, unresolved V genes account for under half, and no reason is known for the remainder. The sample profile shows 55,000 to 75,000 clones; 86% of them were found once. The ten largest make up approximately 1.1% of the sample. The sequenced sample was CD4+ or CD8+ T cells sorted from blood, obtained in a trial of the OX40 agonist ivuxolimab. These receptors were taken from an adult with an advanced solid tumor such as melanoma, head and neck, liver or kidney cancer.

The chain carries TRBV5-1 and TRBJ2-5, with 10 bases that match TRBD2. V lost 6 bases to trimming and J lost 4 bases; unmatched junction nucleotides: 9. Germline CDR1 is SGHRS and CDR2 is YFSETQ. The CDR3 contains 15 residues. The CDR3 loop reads CASTSDGTSAETQYF. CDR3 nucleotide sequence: TGCGCCAGCACCTCTGACGGGACTAGCGCAGAGACCCAGTACTTC.

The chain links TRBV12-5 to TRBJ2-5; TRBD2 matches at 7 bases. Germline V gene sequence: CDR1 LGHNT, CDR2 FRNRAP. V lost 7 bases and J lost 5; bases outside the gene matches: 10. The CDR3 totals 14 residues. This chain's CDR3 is CASVLGEGSETQYF. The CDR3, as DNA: TGTGCTAGTGTCCTAGGGGAGGGGTCGGAGACCCAGTACTTC.

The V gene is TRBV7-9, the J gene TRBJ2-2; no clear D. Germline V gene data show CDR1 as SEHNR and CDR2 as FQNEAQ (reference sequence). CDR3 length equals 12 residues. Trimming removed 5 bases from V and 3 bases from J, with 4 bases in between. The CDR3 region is CASSRDTGELFF. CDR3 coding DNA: TGTGCCAGCAGCCGGGACACCGGGGAGCTGTTTTTT.

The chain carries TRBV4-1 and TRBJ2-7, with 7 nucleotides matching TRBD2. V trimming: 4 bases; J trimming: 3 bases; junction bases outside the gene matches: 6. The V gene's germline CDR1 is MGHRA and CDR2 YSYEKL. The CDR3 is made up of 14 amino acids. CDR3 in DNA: TGCGCCAGCAGCCGCGGACTAGGCGGCTACGAGCAGTACTTC. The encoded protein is CASSRGLGGYEQYF.

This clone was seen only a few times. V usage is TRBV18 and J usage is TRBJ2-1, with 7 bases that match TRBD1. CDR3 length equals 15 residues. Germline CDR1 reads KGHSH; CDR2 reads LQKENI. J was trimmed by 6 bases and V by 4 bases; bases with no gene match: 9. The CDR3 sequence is CASSRRQGDPNEQFF. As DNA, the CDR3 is TGTGCCAGCTCACGCAGACAGGGAGATCCCAATGAGCAGTTCTTC.

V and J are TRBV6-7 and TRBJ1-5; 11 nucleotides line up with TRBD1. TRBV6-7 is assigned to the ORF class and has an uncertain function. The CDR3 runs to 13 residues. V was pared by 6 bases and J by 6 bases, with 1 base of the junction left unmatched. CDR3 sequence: CASSGTGGQPQHF. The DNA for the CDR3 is TGTGCCAGCAGCGGGACAGGGGGTCAGCCCCAGCATTTT.

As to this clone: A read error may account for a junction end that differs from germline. The DNA for the CDR3 is TGTGCCAGTAATATAGGCGGCTATGGCTACACCTTC. It encodes CASNIGGYGYTF. V usage is TRBV19 and J usage is TRBJ1-2; no definite D call. Per the germline V gene, CDR1 is LNHDA and CDR2 is SQIVND (reference sequence). This CDR3 comprises 12 residues.

The CDR3 DNA reads as TGTGCCACCAGCAGAGACCGGGACGCCCAGGGAGCTTTCTTT. Protein sequence: CATSRDRDAQGAFF. The chain carries TRBV15 and TRBJ1-1, with D tentatively TRBD1 (5 bases). The length of the CDR3 is 14 residues. The germline V gene encodes CDR1 LNHNV and CDR2 YYDKDF (reference sequence). V lost 0 bases, J lost 10 bases, and 15 bases lay in between.

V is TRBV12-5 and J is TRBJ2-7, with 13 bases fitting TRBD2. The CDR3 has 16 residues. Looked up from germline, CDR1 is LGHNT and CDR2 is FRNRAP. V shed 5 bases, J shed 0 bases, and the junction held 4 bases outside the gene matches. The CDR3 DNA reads TGTGCTAGTGGTCAGGGGACTAGCGGGGACTCCTACGAGCAGTACTTC. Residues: CASGQGTSGDSYEQYF.

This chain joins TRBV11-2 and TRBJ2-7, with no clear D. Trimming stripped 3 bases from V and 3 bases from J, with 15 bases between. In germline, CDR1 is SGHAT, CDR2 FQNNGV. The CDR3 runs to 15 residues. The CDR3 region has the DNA TGTGCCAGCAGCTTCTGGAGCGAAACGGGCTACGAGCAGTACTTC. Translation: CASSFWSETGYEQYF.

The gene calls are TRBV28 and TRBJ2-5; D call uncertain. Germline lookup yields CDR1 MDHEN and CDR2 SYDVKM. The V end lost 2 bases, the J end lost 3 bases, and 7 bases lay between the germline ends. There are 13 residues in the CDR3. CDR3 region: CASSLNNEETQYF. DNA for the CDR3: TGTGCCAGCAGTTTAAATAACGAAGAGACCCAGTACTTC.

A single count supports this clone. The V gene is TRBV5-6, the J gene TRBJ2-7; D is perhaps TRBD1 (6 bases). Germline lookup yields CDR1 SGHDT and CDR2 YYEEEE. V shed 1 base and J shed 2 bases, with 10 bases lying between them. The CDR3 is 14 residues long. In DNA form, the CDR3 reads TGTGCCAGCAGCTTGCTTACAGGGACCTACGAGCAGTACTTC. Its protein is CASSLLTGTYEQYF. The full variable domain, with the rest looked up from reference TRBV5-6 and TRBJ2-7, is DAGVTQSPTHLIKTRGQQVTLRCSPKSGHDTVSWYQQALGQGPQFIFQYYEEEERQRGNFPDRFSGHQFPNYSSELNVNALLLGDSALYLCASSLLTGTYEQYFGPGTRLTVT.

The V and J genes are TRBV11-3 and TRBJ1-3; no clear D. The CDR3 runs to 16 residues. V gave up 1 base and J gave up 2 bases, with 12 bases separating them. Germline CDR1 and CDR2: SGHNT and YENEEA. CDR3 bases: TGTGCCAGCAGCTTAGGGTGGGCAGATACTGGAAACACCATATATTTT. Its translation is CASSLGWADTGNTIYF.

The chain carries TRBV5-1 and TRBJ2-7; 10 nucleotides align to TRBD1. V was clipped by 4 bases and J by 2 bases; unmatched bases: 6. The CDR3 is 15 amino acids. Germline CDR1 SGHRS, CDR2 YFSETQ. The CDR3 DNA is TGCGCCAGCAGCCGACAGGGGGCGATCCCCTACGAGCAGTACTTC. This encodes CASSRQGAIPYEQYF.

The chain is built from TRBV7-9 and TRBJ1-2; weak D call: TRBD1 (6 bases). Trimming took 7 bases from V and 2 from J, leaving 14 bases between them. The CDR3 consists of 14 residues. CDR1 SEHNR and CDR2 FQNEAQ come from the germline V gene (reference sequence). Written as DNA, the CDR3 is TGTGCCAGCACCGGGGGGGCAGCAAACTATGGCTACACCTTC. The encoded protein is CASTGGAANYGYTF.

Written as DNA, the CDR3 is TGTGCCAGCACCCCGGCAGGTTTTGCGCCCCAGCATTTT. Amino acid sequence: CASTPAGFAPQHF. The rearrangement links TRBV28 to TRBJ1-5; no reliable D call. CDR3 length: 13 amino acids. V lost 7 bases to trimming and J lost 9 bases, with 16 bases between them. CDR1 MDHEN and CDR2 SYDVKM come from the germline V gene.

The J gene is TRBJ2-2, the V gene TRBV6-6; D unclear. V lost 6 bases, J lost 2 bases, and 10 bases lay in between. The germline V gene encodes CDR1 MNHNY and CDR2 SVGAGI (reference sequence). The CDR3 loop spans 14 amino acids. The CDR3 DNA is TGTGCCAGCAGACCCGACTTAAACACCGGGGAGCTGTTTTTT. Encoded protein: CASRPDLNTGELFF.

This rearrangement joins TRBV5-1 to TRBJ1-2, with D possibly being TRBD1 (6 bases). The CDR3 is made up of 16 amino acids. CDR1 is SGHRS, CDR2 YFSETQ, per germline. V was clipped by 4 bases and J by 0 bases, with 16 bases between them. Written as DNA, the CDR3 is TGCGCCAGCAGCGGTGGGTGGGGGCCTTCTAACTATGGCTACACCTTC. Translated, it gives CASSGGWGPSNYGYTF.